This is a list of T cell receptor beta chains from one sample in a study of shared clonotypes between healthy human individuals. Libraries were prepared by immunoSEQ multiplex PCR; TCRdb keeps only in-frame clonotypes and omits some of them. The top ten clones hold more than 0.95% of a sample with over 2 million clones, about 95% of them seen once. Material for sequencing was naive CD8+ T cells sorted from blood. These TCRs come from a man aged 18-30 years in good health. Each CDR3 is given with its conserved first and last residue. The D gene is left open where the match is weak. Clone size is stated in some rows and not others, as once, few, many or a class when expanded.

j_call clone_size v_call d_call cdr3_nt cdr3_aa
TRBJ1-1 . TRBV6-5 . TGTGCCAGCAGTTGGGGCCCATTGACTGAAGCTTTCTTT CASSWGPLTEAFF
TRBJ2-7 . TRBV7-6 . TGTGCCAGCAGCCTTGGCGGGGGCCGGGAGCAGTACTTC CASSLGGGREQYF
TRBJ2-3 . TRBV5-6 TRBD2 TGTGCCAGCAGCTTCCCCGGGACTAGCGGGAGGCAGTATTTT CASSFPGTSGRQYF
TRBJ2-2 . TRBV7-2 . TGTGCCAGCACTGCCACCGGGGAGCTGTTTTTT CASTATGELFF
TRBJ2-1 . TRBV25-1 TRBD2 TGTGCCAGCGGATTAGCGGGAGACAATGAGCAGTTCTTC CASGLAGDNEQFF
TRBJ2-5 . TRBV25-1 . TGTGCCAGCGGACCGTACGAGGGGGTTGAGACCCAGTACTTC CASGPYEGVETQYF
TRBJ1-1 . TRBV6-1 . TGTGCCAGCAGTCCCATGAACACTGAAGCTTTCTTT CASSPMNTEAFF
TRBJ2-7 . TRBV27 TRBD1 TGTGCCAGCAGTTATACCGGGACAGGGGGCTACGAGCAGTACTTC CASSYTGTGGYEQYF
TRBJ1-4 . TRBV28 . TGTGCCAGCAGATGGGCTGAGGGGGATGAAAAACTGTTTTTT CASRWAEGDEKLFF
TRBJ1-5 once TRBV2 TRBD1 TGTGCCAGCAGTGAAATCCAGGGGGCGCGGGACAATCAGCCCCAGCATTTT CASSEIQGARDNQPQHF
TRBJ2-5 . TRBV7-2 . TGTGCCAGCAGTCGATCGGGGCGAGAGACCCAGTACTTC CASSRSGRETQYF
TRBJ1-2 . TRBV4-3 . TGCGCCAGCAGCCCAGCGGGGGATGGCTATGGCTACACCTTC CASSPAGDGYGYTF
TRBJ1-3 . TRBV4-1 . TGCGCCAGCAGCCAAGTAGGGAGCGACACCATATATTTT CASSQVGSDTIYF
TRBJ2-7 . TRBV27 . TGTGCCAGCAGTTTGGGGGCTAGTCTTCTCTACGAGCAGTACTTC CASSLGASLLYEQYF
TRBJ2-2 . TRBV4-3 . TGCGCCAGCAGCCAAGAGGGGGTAGGGGACACCGGGGAGCTGTTTTTT CASSQEGVGDTGELFF
TRBJ2-5 once TRBV4-1 . TGCGCCAGCAGCCACCGGGACGGGGAGGTGGAGACCCAGTACTTC CASSHRDGEVETQYF
TRBJ1-5 . TRBV28 . TGTGCCAGCAGTTTTCGTGGGGAACGGCAGCCCCAGCATTTT CASSFRGERQPQHF
TRBJ2-6 . TRBV6-5 . TGTGCCAGCAGCCAGGCCTCTGGGGCCAACGTCCTGACTTTC CASSQASGANVLTF
TRBJ2-5 . TRBV4-1 . TGCGCCAGCAGCCAGATAGAGGACGTTGGGGAGACCCAGTACTTC CASSQIEDVGETQYF
TRBJ2-5 . TRBV18 TRBD1 TGTGCCAGCTCACCAGGGGACAGGGGCGGTGAGACCCAGTACTTC CASSPGDRGGETQYF
TRBJ2-7 . TRBV29-1 TRBD1 TGCAGCGTAGGAGGGACAGGGAACTCCTACGAGCAGTACTTC CSVGGTGNSYEQYF
TRBJ1-1 few TRBV15 . TGTGCCACCAGCAGGGAGAGGGGAACTGAAGCTTTCTTT CATSRERGTEAFF
TRBJ1-6 . TRBV6-6 . TGTGCCAGTGAATCCCAGGGCTACTCCTATAATTCACCCCTCCACTTT CASESQGYSYNSPLHF
TRBJ2-4 . TRBV2 . TGTGCCAGCAGTGAATCGGAGCGGATAGCCAAAAACATTCAGTACTTC CASSESERIAKNIQYF
TRBJ2-7 . TRBV27 TRBD1 TGTGCCAGCAGTAATGGACAGGGTAGGTCCTACGAGCAGTACTTC CASSNGQGRSYEQYF
TRBJ2-7 . TRBV10-2 . TGCGCCAGCATTGAGGGTTACGAGCAGTACTTC CASIEGYEQYF
TRBJ2-1 once TRBV27 TRBD2 TGTGCCAGCAGCTCCCGGGACTACCCGAACAATGAGCAGTTCTTC CASSSRDYPNNEQFF
TRBJ2-7 . TRBV4-1 TRBD1 TGCGCCAGCAGCCAGATCGACAGGGTCTACGAGCAGTACTTC CASSQIDRVYEQYF
TRBJ2-1 . TRBV29-1 . TGCAGCGTTGAAGGTCCAACTACTTCCTACAATGAGCAGTTCTTC CSVEGPTTSYNEQFF
TRBJ2-5 . TRBV28 TRBD1 TGTGCCAGCAGATCCCAGGGGGCTGGAGAGACCCAGTACTTC CASRSQGAGETQYF
TRBJ2-5 . TRBV9 . TGTGCCAGCAGCGTAGGATGGTTTCAAGAGACCCAGTACTTC CASSVGWFQETQYF
TRBJ1-2 . TRBV19 . TGTGGACGGACCCCCTCTAACTATGGCTACACCTTC CGRTPSNYGYTF
TRBJ1-2 once TRBV5-6 . TGTGCCAGCAGCTTGGAATCAGGGAGTGAAGGCTACACCTTC CASSLESGSEGYTF
TRBJ2-3 . TRBV7-9 . TGTGCCAGCAGGAATAACCCTCTCACAGATACGCAGTATTTT CASRNNPLTDTQYF
TRBJ2-7 . TRBV27 . TGTGCCAGCAGCCCGGGTTCGTCAGTCTACGAGCAGTACTTC CASSPGSSVYEQYF
TRBJ1-1 . TRBV5-8 . TGTGCCAGCAGCTTGCGGGTAAACACTGAAGCTTTCTTT CASSLRVNTEAFF
TRBJ2-1 . TRBV7-9 . TGTGCCAGCAGCTCGAATAATGAGCAGTTCTTC CASSSNNEQFF
TRBJ2-1 . TRBV11-2 TRBD1 TGTGCCAGCAGCTTAGGCGGGACAGGGCATGAGCAGTTCTTC CASSLGGTGHEQFF
TRBJ1-2 once TRBV27 . TGTGCCAGCAGTTTTAAGGGGAACTATGGCTACACCTTC CASSFKGNYGYTF
TRBJ2-7 . TRBV28 . TGTGCCAGCAGTTTGAGCATCGCCCCCTCCTACGAGCAGTACTTC CASSLSIAPSYEQYF
TRBJ2-5 . TRBV20-1 TRBD2 TGCAGTGCTACAGGACTAGCGGGGAACCACTTC CSATGLAGNHF
TRBJ2-7 . TRBV13 . TGTGCCAGCAGCTTAGAAGGACACTTAACCTACGAGCAGTACTTC CASSLEGHLTYEQYF
TRBJ2-1 . TRBV19 . TGTGCCAGTAGTATGACCCTCGACTACAACTCGTATGGTGAGCAGTTCTTC CASSMTLDYNSYGEQFF
TRBJ1-1 . TRBV6-5 TRBD1 TGTGCCAGCAGTTATTGGGACAGAGACACTGAAGCTTTCTTT CASSYWDRDTEAFF
TRBJ2-1 . TRBV12-5 TRBD2 TGTGCTAGTGGTTCTAGCGGGTCGGAGGTCTACAATGAGCAGTTCTTC CASGSSGSEVYNEQFF
TRBJ2-2 . TRBV11-3 . TGTGCCAGCAGCTTATTGAACACCGGGGAGCTGTTTTTT CASSLLNTGELFF
TRBJ2-7 . TRBV2 TRBD1 TGTGCCAGGCGGGACAGGGTCACATACGAGCAGTACTTC CARRDRVTYEQYF
TRBJ1-2 . TRBV28 . TGTGCCAGCAGTTTCGCAGAAGGGCTAGCCTATGGCTACACCTTC CASSFAEGLAYGYTF
TRBJ2-7 . TRBV4-2 TRBD2 TGTGCCAGCAGCCAAGAAGCTAGCGGGTATTCCTACGAGCAGTACTTC CASSQEASGYSYEQYF
TRBJ2-1 once TRBV19 . TGTGCCAGTAGTATAGGGAGCGGCTACAATGAGCAGTTCTTC CASSIGSGYNEQFF
TRBJ2-1 . TRBV30 . TGTGCCTGGAGTGTACCCTCTAGCTACAATGAGCAGTTCTTC CAWSVPSSYNEQFF
TRBJ2-7 . TRBV11-2 . TGTGCCAGCAGCCAGTGGGACGGGCAGTACTTC CASSQWDGQYF
TRBJ1-1 . TRBV29-1 . TGCAGCGTTGAAGGGACAACAGGGTCAACTGAAGCTTTCTTT CSVEGTTGSTEAFF
TRBJ2-1 . TRBV1 . TGCACCAGCAGCACAAGGTACCTAGCGGGTGGAATTAACAATGAGCAGTTCTTC CTSSTRYLAGGINNEQFF
TRBJ2-1 . TRBV28 TRBD2 TGTGCCAGCAGTTTGCCTTGGCTAGCGGGGGGTCAGTACAATGAGCAGTTCTTC CASSLPWLAGGQYNEQFF